Following are 21 T cell receptor beta chains from one sample sequenced in a study of a mutant IDH1 vaccine in newly diagnosed glioma. The time point is: week 47, end of study. One vaccine dose held 300 ug of mutant IDH1 20-mer peptide and came with topical imiquimod. These receptors' antigens are unknown. TCRdb keeps only in-frame clones here, not all; method: immunoSEQ multiplex PCR. The sample includes 35,000 to 40,000 clones, over 70% of them seen just once. Here the sequenced sample was PBMCs, taken from a glioma patient whose treatment included an IDH1 peptide vaccine. These receptors originate from a man aged 35 to 55 with glioma.

The chain carries TRBV19 and TRBJ2-3; 7 nucleotides match TRBD2. This CDR3 has 17 residues. Germline CDR1 LNHDA, CDR2 SQIVND (reference sequence). V shed 0 bases, J shed 1 base, and the junction held 7 bases outside the gene matches. The CDR3 sequence is CASSIDQAGEGTDTQYF. As DNA, the CDR3 is TGTGCCAGTAGTATAGATCAGGCGGGAGAGGGCACAGATACGCAGTATTTT.

This chain connects TRBV11-2 to TRBJ2-1, with 10 nucleotides matching TRBD2. Looked up from germline, CDR1 is SGHAT and CDR2 is FQNNGV. CDR3 size: 15 residues. V lost 1 base to trimming and J lost 11 bases; unmatched junction nucleotides: 8. The chain's CDR3 is CASSLAPLAGVQQFF. Here the CDR3 DNA reads TGTGCCAGCAGCTTAGCCCCCCTAGCGGGAGTGCAGCAGTTCTTC.

The rearrangement uses TRBV30 and TRBJ2-1; unclear D gene. The V gene's germline CDR1 is GTSNPN and CDR2 SVGIG (reference sequence). The V end was cut by 2 bases, the J end by 6 bases, with 11 bases between. This CDR3 comprises 13 residues. CDR3: CAWSNTAFNEQFF. CDR3 coding DNA: TGTGCCTGGAGTAATACCGCTTTCAATGAGCAGTTCTTC.

The chain uses TRBV6-5 and TRBJ2-2; D is ambiguous. The V gene lost 2 bases and the J gene lost 8 bases, with 15 bases spanning the gap. From germline, CDR1 is MNHEY and CDR2 SVGAGI. The CDR3 length is 15 residues. CDR3 residues: CASSYEPNPGGELFF. The CDR3 coding sequence is TGTGCCAGCAGTTACGAGCCGAACCCCGGAGGGGAGCTGTTTTTT.

The chain couples TRBV5-1 to TRBJ2-5; D uncertain. Germline CDR1 and CDR2: SGHRS and YFSETQ. Trimming shortened V by 0 bases and J by 1 base, and 4 bases separated the two germline ends. The CDR3 runs 13 residues. The CDR3 loop is CASSLGIQETQYF. CDR3 nucleotides: TGCGCCAGCAGCTTGGGAATCCAAGAGACCCAGTACTTC. The full variable domain, its missing parts supplied by reference TRBV5-1 and TRBJ2-5, is KAGVTQTPRYLIKTRGQQVTLSCSPISGHRSVSWYQQTPGQGLQFLFEYFSETQRNKGNFPGRFSGRQFSNSRSEMNVSTLELGDSALYLCASSLGIQETQYFGPGTRLLVL.

This chain links TRBV7-2 with TRBJ1-3; 11 bases fit TRBD1. Germline lookup yields CDR1 SGHTA and CDR2 FQGNSA. The CDR3 length is 17 residues. After removal of 5 bases from V and 4 bases from J, the junction contained 10 bases not matched to a gene. CDR3 sequence (DNA): TGTGCCAGCAGCACCCGGACAGGGGGCGCGGGAGGAAACACCATATATTTT. Its protein is CASSTRTGGAGGNTIYF.

The chain carries TRBV5-8 and TRBJ2-3, with TRBD1 identical over 11 bases. From germline, CDR1 is SGHTS and CDR2 YDEGEE. V lost 0 bases and J lost 6; bases outside the gene matches: 6. The CDR3 extends over 16 amino acids. CDR3 sequence (DNA): TGTGCCAGCAGCTTGGGCTTCCGGACAGGGGGCGATACGCAGTATTTT. It encodes CASSLGFRTGGDTQYF. Full variable domain (remainder filled in from reference TRBV5-8 and TRBJ2-3): EAGVTQSPTHLIKTRGQQATLRCSPISGHTSVYWYQQALGLGLQFLLWYDEGEERNRGNFPPRFSGRQFPNYSSELNVNALELEDSALYLCASSLGFRTGGDTQYFGPGTRLTVL.

The chain employs TRBV27 and TRBJ2-1; TRBD2 agrees at 7 bases. This CDR3 has 17 residues. Unmatched junction bases numbered 9, after V lost 2 bases and J lost 2 bases. Germline V gene lookup returns CDR1 MNHEY and CDR2 SMNVEV (reference sequence). The CDR3 loop is CASSLLMAGATYNEQFF. The DNA of the CDR3 is TGTGCCAGCAGTTTACTTATGGCGGGAGCTACCTACAATGAGCAGTTCTTC.

V usage is TRBV5-6 and J usage is TRBJ1-2; no reliable D call. CDR3 size: 14 residues. Germline assignment: CDR1 SGHDT and CDR2 YYEEEE. V was trimmed by 1 base and J by 2 bases, leaving 9 bases between them. CDR3 protein: CASSLRPGNYGYTF. Written as DNA, the CDR3 is TGTGCCAGCAGCTTGAGGCCTGGGAACTATGGCTACACCTTC. The complete variable domain, with remaining parts taken from reference TRBV5-6 and TRBJ1-2, reads DAGVTQSPTHLIKTRGQQVTLRCSPKSGHDTVSWYQQALGQGPQFIFQYYEEEERQRGNFPDRFSGHQFPNYSSELNVNALLLGDSALYLCASSLRPGNYGYTFGSGTRLTVV.

V usage is TRBV4-2 and J usage is TRBJ1-3, with a possible D match to TRBD1 (6 bases). Trimming took 4 bases from V and 3 from J, leaving 13 bases between them. Germline values: CDR1 LGHNA, CDR2 YNFKEQ. The CDR3 is 15 residues long. In DNA, the CDR3 is TGTGCCAGCAGCCCGGGACATCTCAGTGGAAACACCATATATTTT. This translates into CASSPGHLSGNTIYF.

This clone has just one count. The rearrangement links TRBV6-1 to TRBJ1-2; D gene ambiguous. CDR3 length: 15 residues. CDR1 is MNHNS, CDR2 SASEGT, per germline. The ends were cut back, 1 base at V and 4 bases at J, with 13 bases in the middle. Here the CDR3 reads CASSEGKPSAYGYTF. The CDR3 coding sequence is TGTGCCAGCAGTGAAGGAAAACCGAGCGCCTATGGCTACACCTTC.

The CDR3, as DNA: TGTGCCAGCAGCCCTGACAAGGGGGCCAACGTCCTGACTTTC. This translates into CASSPDKGANVLTF. V is TRBV7-9 and J is TRBJ2-6; D is ambiguous. This CDR3 contains 14 residues. The V end was cut by 5 bases, the J end by 4 bases, with 9 bases between. CDR1 is SEHNR, CDR2 FQNEAQ, per germline (reference sequence).

The chain is built from TRBV30 and TRBJ2-2; 9 nucleotides line up with TRBD2. Trimming removed 0 bases from V and 2 bases from J; junction bases left unmatched: 4. Germline V lookup: CDR1 GTSNPN, CDR2 SVGIG (reference sequence). This CDR3 spans 16 amino acids. CDR3 residues: CAWSVYLAGNTGELFF. The CDR3 DNA reads TGTGCCTGGAGTGTATATCTAGCGGGAAACACCGGGGAGCTGTTTTTT.

This clone was counted between two and nine times. The J gene is TRBJ2-1, the V gene TRBV7-7, with D possibly being TRBD2 (6 bases). Trimming removed 2 bases at V and 2 bases at J, with 13 bases between. Germline V gene sequence: CDR1 SSHAT, CDR2 FNYEAQ (reference sequence). The length of the CDR3 is 16 residues. The CDR3 sequence: CASSLRRGLAYNEQFF. The CDR3 DNA is TGTGCCAGCAGCTTACGACGGGGGTTGGCCTACAATGAGCAGTTCTTC.

The chain uses TRBV7-9 and TRBJ2-1; D is uncertain. V was shortened by 3 bases and J by 8 bases, with 14 bases between the two germline ends. CDR1 is SEHNR and CDR2 is FQNEAQ in the germline V gene (reference sequence). The CDR3 totals 14 residues. CDR3 region: CASSFLDSSYEQFF. For the CDR3, the DNA is TGTGCCAGCAGCTTCTTAGACTCCTCCTATGAGCAGTTCTTC.

This clone was seen a handful of times. The chain uses TRBV11-3 and TRBJ1-1, with D possibly being TRBD1 (5 bases). The CDR3 length is 13 residues. Trimming took off 2 bases at V and 4 bases at J, with 8 bases between the two ends. Germline-derived CDR1 and CDR2 are SGHNT and YENEEA. The CDR3 is CASSLRGSTEAFF. The CDR3 DNA reads as TGTGCCAGCAGCTTACGGGGGAGCACTGAAGCTTTCTTT.

The sample holds one count of this clone. The chain recombines TRBV10-2 with TRBJ1-2, with 8 positions matching TRBD1. CDR1 is WSHSY, CDR2 SAAADI, per germline. J was trimmed by 6 bases and V by 6 bases; bases with no gene match: 3. The CDR3 totals 12 residues. In nucleotides, the CDR3 is TGCGCCAGCAGGACAGGGGAAGATGGCTACACCTTC. Translated: CASRTGEDGYTF.

The chain has TRBV6-4 and TRBJ2-3, with 10 nucleotides matching TRBD1. CDR3 length: 15 amino acids. V lost 4 bases, J lost 1 base, and 2 bases stayed unmatched. CDR1 and CDR2 from the germline V gene are MRHNA and SNTAGT. The CDR3 DNA reads TGTGCCAGCAGTGCCGGGACAGGGGGCACAGATACGCAGTATTTT. This translates into CASSAGTGGTDTQYF.

The chain has TRBV6-1 and TRBJ2-2, with 8 bases identical to TRBD2. The V segment lost 6 bases and the J segment 1 base; nucleotides outside the gene matches: 4. CDR3 length: 15 residues. CDR1 and CDR2 (germline): MNHNS, SASEGT. The CDR3 DNA reads TGTGCCAGCAGGCGGGAGGCCCGGAACACCGGGGAGCTGTTTTTT. This translates into CASRREARNTGELFF.

The rearrangement links TRBV14 to TRBJ1-2; weak D call: TRBD1 (6 bases). The CDR3 consists of 13 residues. Between the trimmed V and J ends, which lost 4 bases and 6 bases, there was a span of 12 bases. Germline CDR1 is SGHDN and CDR2 is FVKESK. The CDR3 nucleotides read TGTGCCAGCAGCCCTCGAGCAGGGGATGGCTACACCTTC. Translation: CASSPRAGDGYTF. The entire variable domain, with the rest obtained from reference TRBV14 and TRBJ1-2, is as follows: EAGVTQFPSHSVIEKGQTVTLRCDPISGHDNLYWYRRVMGKEIKFLLHFVKESKQDESGMPNNRFLAERTGGTYSTLKVQPAELEDSGVYFCASSPRAGDGYTFGSGTRLTVV.

This clone has more than one count but fewer than ten. The rearrangement joins TRBV5-5 to TRBJ2-7; 7 bases match TRBD2. CDR3 length: 16 residues. Germline-derived CDR1 and CDR2 are SGHKS and YYEKEE (reference sequence). V was clipped by 0 bases and J by 0 bases; unmatched bases: 6. CDR3 loop: CASSLGLAANSYEQYV. Here the CDR3 DNA reads TGTGCCAGCAGCTTGGGGCTAGCGGCAAACTCCTACGAGCAGTACGTC.